The 32 T cell receptor beta chains given below trace back to one sample, sequenced in a study of blood T cells in healthy people across ages. A sample-barcoded 5' primer and a J-beta primer mix were used in a second PCR of about 7 to 11 cycles. Each CDR3 protein gets one entry after TCRdb re-called the 5' RACE reads with MiXCR. This sample yields 1,800,000 or so distinct CDR3 sequences, of which about two fifths are seen a single time; 23% belongs to the top ten. Sequenced material: blood. All receptors derive from a human donor in good health.

The chain carries TRBV9 and TRBJ2-3, with 12 bases matching TRBD1. The germline gives CDR1 SGDLS, CDR2 YYNGEE. The V gene end was trimmed by 0 bases and the J gene end by 7 bases; junction bases not matched to a gene: 3. The CDR3 length is 15 residues. The CDR3 bases are TGTGCCAGCAGCGTAGCTGGGACAGGGGGCCATACGCAGTATTTT. Encoded protein: CASSVAGTGGHTQYF.

The gene calls are TRBV20-1 and TRBJ1-2; D not certain. The CDR3 loop spans 13 amino acids. V gave up 3 bases and J gave up 2 bases, with 10 bases separating them. Germline-derived CDR1 and CDR2 are DFQATT and SNEGSKA (reference sequence). CDR3 sequence reads: CSASEGLNYGYTF. The DNA for the CDR3 is TGCAGTGCTAGTGAAGGGTTGAACTATGGCTACACCTTC.

The sample holds a few counts of this clonotype. The J gene is TRBJ2-1, the V gene TRBV10-3, with TRBD1 matching over 10 bases. The CDR3 sequence is 16 residues long. V dropped 10 bases and J dropped 7; count of bases not matched to a gene: 16. Germline V gene data show CDR1 as ENHRY and CDR2 as SYGVKD. The CDR3 spells CATTISGTGVMNEQFF. The CDR3 DNA reads as TGTGCCACCACCATCTCAGGGACAGGGGTGATGAATGAGCAGTTCTTC.

This clonotype was seen more than once but under ten times. The genes are TRBV20-1 and TRBJ2-1; no clear D gene. CDR1 and CDR2 (germline): DFQATT, SNEGSKA (reference sequence). The CDR3 runs 11 residues. V was shortened by 0 bases and J by 10 bases, with 7 bases between the two germline ends. DNA of the CDR3: TGCAGTGCTAGAGATAGTGGGGAGCAGTTCTTC. The encoded protein is CSARDSGEQFF.

The J gene is TRBJ2-3, the V gene TRBV12-3 or TRBV12-4; 8 bases align to TRBD2. V dropped 7 bases and J dropped 2; count of bases not matched to a gene: 8. This CDR3 is built from 15 residues. The CDR3 bases are TGTGCCAGCAAGAAGCGGGGGTCAACCACAGATACGCAGTATTTT. Amino acids: CASKKRGSTTDTQYF.

This clonotype was seen ten or more times. The genes are TRBV4-3 and TRBJ2-7; perhaps TRBD1 as D (5 bases). Trimming removed 1 base from V and 0 bases from J, with 13 bases in between. Per the germline V gene, CDR1 is LGHNA and CDR2 is YSLEER. The CDR3 is 16 residues long. CDR3 loop: CASSQGTPSSSYEQYF. The CDR3, as DNA: TGCGCCAGCAGCCAAGGGACACCCTCCTCCTCCTACGAGCAGTACTTC.

The V call is TRBV6-2 or TRBV6-3, the J call TRBJ1-5, with 7 positions matching TRBD1. Germline trimming cut 8 bases from V and 5 bases from J; bases unmatched to any gene: 9. CDR1 MNHEY and CDR2 SVGEGT come from the germline V gene. The CDR3 length is 14 residues. CDR3: CASCPRGSDQPQHF. The DNA of the CDR3 is TGTGCCAGCTGCCCCAGGGGGAGTGATCAGCCCCAGCATTTT.

This chain joins TRBV28 and TRBJ1-5; the D gene is possibly TRBD1 (5 bases). CDR1 and CDR2 (germline): MDHEN, SYDVKM. V shed 3 bases and J shed 0 bases, with 15 bases lying between them. The CDR3 length is 17 residues. The CDR3 DNA sequence: TGTGCCAGCAGTTTTGGGGGGTCCTTAGCTAGCAATCAGCCCCAGCATTTT. Its translation: CASSFGGSLASNQPQHF.

The chain is built from TRBV11-3 and TRBJ2-1, with D possibly being TRBD1 or TRBD2 (5 bases each). CDR3 length: 15 amino acids. Germline-derived CDR1 and CDR2 are SGHNT and YENEEA. V gave up 7 bases and J gave up 6 bases, with 19 bases separating them. CDR3 region: CASTSYRDASNEQFF. As DNA, the CDR3 is TGTGCCAGCACATCTTACCGGGACGCAAGCAATGAGCAGTTCTTC.

In its sample, this clonotype was seen a few times. The chain uses TRBV15 and TRBJ2-5, with a possible D match to TRBD1 (6 bases). V gave up 0 bases and J gave up 4 bases, with 12 bases separating them. This CDR3 is 15 amino acids long. Germline CDR1 reads LNHNV; CDR2 reads YYDKDF (reference sequence). CDR3 residues: CATSRDQGIGETQYF. CDR3 coding DNA: TGTGCCACCAGCAGAGATCAGGGGATAGGAGAGACCCAGTACTTC.

This clonotype was counted a few times. CDR3 protein: CASSVRGLTDTQYF. CDR3 coding DNA: TGTGCCAGCAGCGTTAGGGGGCTCACAGATACGCAGTATTTT. This chain links TRBV7-2 with TRBJ2-3; TRBD1 matches 7 bases. The germline V gene encodes CDR1 SGHTA and CDR2 FQGNSA. This CDR3 spans 14 amino acids. V gave up 5 bases and J gave up 2 bases; unmatched junction bases: 4.

The rearrangement uses TRBV27 and TRBJ2-1, with D unresolved. CDR3 size: 14 residues. Germline values: CDR1 MNHEY, CDR2 SMNVEV (reference sequence). Between the trimmed V and J ends, which lost 1 base and 2 bases, there was a span of 6 bases. The CDR3 loop is CASSLYGTYNEQFF. In nucleotides, the CDR3 is TGTGCCAGCAGTTTATATGGCACCTACAATGAGCAGTTCTTC.

A remark on this clonotype: Germline is not matched at one junction end, which may reflect a read error. The chain combines TRBV7-9 with TRBJ2-2, with D possibly being TRBD1 or TRBD2 (5 bases each). In germline, CDR1 is SEHNR, CDR2 FQNEAQ (reference sequence). CDR3 length equals 13 residues. The CDR3 loop reads CASSLTGTGVLFF. CDR3 DNA sequence: TGTGCCAGCAGCTTAACGGGGACCGGGGTGCTGTTTTTT.

This clonotype was seen only a few times. The rearrangement links TRBV7-6 to TRBJ2-3; tentatively, D is TRBD1 (6 bases). This CDR3 has 16 residues. Trimming stripped 2 bases from V and 6 bases from J, with 18 bases between. Germline CDR1 is SGHVS and CDR2 is FNYEAQ. The CDR3 coding sequence is TGTGCCAGCAGCTTATATTCGGGGCAGGGGAAGGATACGCAGTATTTT. It encodes CASSLYSGQGKDTQYF.

This clonotype has a single count. The chain carries TRBV20-1 and TRBJ2-1, with 10 bases fitting TRBD1. CDR1 is DFQATT and CDR2 is SNEGSKA in the germline V gene (reference sequence). With V trimmed by 6 bases and J by 12 bases, 11 bases remained unmatched. The CDR3 consists of 13 residues. For the CDR3, the DNA is TGCAGTGCGGGGGGACAGGGGAAAAGTGGGCAGTTCTTC. Its translation: CSAGGQGKSGQFF.

This clonotype has just a few counts. The chain links TRBV7-2 to TRBJ2-1; perhaps D is TRBD1 or TRBD2 (5 bases each). Germline CDR1 is SGHTA and CDR2 is FQGNSA. CDR3 length: 15 amino acids. V lost 3 bases to trimming and J lost 10 bases, with 19 bases between them. CDR3 in DNA: TGTGCCAGCAGCTTCTTTGTCGGGGCGCTACGGGAGCAGTTCTTC. Residues: CASSFFVGALREQFF.

The CDR3 loop reads CASSPVVGYGYTF. CDR3 nucleotides: TGTGCCAGCAGTCCGGTCGTGGGCTATGGCTACACCTTC. The chain couples TRBV27 to TRBJ1-2; D not certain. The CDR3 sequence is 13 residues long. CDR1 and CDR2 from the germline V gene are MNHEY and SMNVEV (reference sequence). Trimming cost V 5 bases and J 4 bases, with 11 bases left between them.

This clonotype was detected only a few times. J is TRBJ2-5 and V is TRBV15; 8 bases map to TRBD2. The germline gives CDR1 LNHNV, CDR2 YYDKDF (reference sequence). The length of the CDR3 is 15 residues. V trimming: 3 bases; J trimming: 4 bases; junction bases outside the gene matches: 7. The CDR3 DNA is TGTGCCACCAGCAGTAGGTCGGGGGGGCGAGAGACCCAGTACTTC. Translating gives CATSSRSGGRETQYF. Together with reference TRBV15 and TRBJ2-5, the CDR3 gives the full variable domain: DAMVIQNPRYQVTQFGKPVTLSCSQTLNHNVMYWYQQKSSQAPKLLFHYYDKDFNNEADTPDNFQSRRPNTSFCFLDIRSPGLGDTAMYLCATSSRSGGRETQYFGPGTRLLVL.

There are a few counts of this clonotype. The CDR3 DNA follows: TGTGCCAGCATGGGGGTCGATAATTCACCCCTCCACTTT. As protein: CASMGVDNSPLHF. The J gene is TRBJ1-6, the V gene TRBV7-2; the D gene is possibly TRBD1 (5 bases). CDR3 size: 13 residues. V lost 7 bases and J lost 5, with 9 bases in between. Germline values: CDR1 SGHTA, CDR2 FQGNSA. Looking up the rest from reference TRBV7-2 and TRBJ1-6 gives the full variable domain: GAGVSQSPSNKVTEKGKDVELRCDPISGHTALYWYRQSLGQGLEFLIYFQGNSAPDKSGLPSDRFSAERTGGSVSTLTIQRTQQEDSAVYLCASMGVDNSPLHFGNGTRLTVT.

The CDR3 protein is CASSLSEGFTETQYF. The CDR3 coding sequence is TGTGCCAGCAGCCTAAGCGAAGGTTTTACGGAGACCCAGTACTTC. V is TRBV11-2 and J is TRBJ2-5; D call uncertain. Per the germline V gene, CDR1 is SGHAT and CDR2 is FQNNGV. CDR3 length: 15 amino acids. Deletions cut 5 bases from V and 5 bases from J, with 18 bases between.

V gene TRBV6-5 combines with J gene TRBJ1-1; D uncertain. The V end lost 6 bases, the J end lost 1 base, and 9 bases lay between the germline ends. The germline gives CDR1 MNHEY, CDR2 SVGAGI. This CDR3 is 13 amino acids long. This CDR3 is CASSHQENTEAFF. CDR3 nucleotide sequence: TGTGCCAGCAGCCACCAAGAGAACACTGAAGCTTTCTTT.

This rearrangement joins TRBV9 to TRBJ2-7; 8 positions match TRBD2. CDR3 size: 15 residues. Germline CDR1 reads SGDLS; CDR2 reads YYNGEE. The trim removed 0 bases at V and 2 bases at J, leaving 4 bases unmatched. CDR3 nucleotides: TGTGCCAGCAGCGTAGCAGCGGGGGTTACCTACGAGCAGTACTTC. Translation: CASSVAAGVTYEQYF. The full variable domain, with the rest looked up from reference TRBV9 and TRBJ2-7, is DSGVTQTPKHLITATGQRVTLRCSPRSGDLSVYWYQQSLDQGLQFLIQYYNGEERAKGNILERFSAQQFPDLHSELNLSSLELGDSALYFCASSVAAGVTYEQYFGPGTRLTVT.

The rearrangement uses TRBV20-1 and TRBJ2-3; 11 bases line up with TRBD1. Unmatched junction bases numbered 3, after V lost 1 base and J lost 3 bases. Per germline, CDR1 DFQATT and CDR2 SNEGSKA (reference sequence). CDR3 length: 15 amino acids. The CDR3 protein is CSARGGQGATDTQYF. The CDR3 DNA sequence: TGCAGTGCTAGAGGAGGACAGGGGGCAACAGATACGCAGTATTTT.

This clonotype was picked up a small number of times. This sequence joins TRBV20-1 and TRBJ2-3; D gene unclear. Per the germline V gene, CDR1 is DFQATT and CDR2 is SNEGSKA (reference sequence). The CDR3 has 15 residues. Deletions cut 0 bases from V and 2 bases from J, with 12 bases between. CDR3 sequence reads: CSARDKLWVTDTQYF. As DNA, the CDR3 is TGCAGTGCTAGAGACAAGCTGTGGGTCACAGATACGCAGTATTTT.

The chain has TRBV24-1 and TRBJ2-1; possible D gene TRBD1, 6 bases. Germline CDR1 reads KGHDR; CDR2 reads SFDVKD. This CDR3 is built from 15 residues. V lost 3 bases, J lost 7 bases, and 15 bases lay in between. CDR3 sequence: CATSDTGLIRNEQFF. CDR3 nucleotide sequence: TGTGCCACCAGTGATACAGGGTTGATTCGTAATGAGCAGTTCTTC.

This clonotype has a count of ten or more. The chain has TRBV7-2 and TRBJ1-5; 9 nucleotides align to TRBD1. Germline V gene sequence: CDR1 SGHTA, CDR2 FQGNSA. V lost 2 bases, J lost 7 bases, and 6 bases stayed unmatched. CDR3 length equals 15 residues. The CDR3 region is CASSLTGGFGQPQHF. The CDR3 nucleotides are TGTGCCAGCAGCTTAACAGGGGGCTTCGGGCAGCCCCAGCATTTT.

This clonotype occurred a few times. The chain combines TRBV25-1 with TRBJ2-7; tentatively, D is TRBD2 (6 bases). V was shortened by 5 bases and J by 0 bases, with 11 bases between the two germline ends. The CDR3 is made up of 14 amino acids. CDR1 MGHDK and CDR2 SYGVNS come from the germline V gene. The DNA for the CDR3 is TGTGCCAGCAGTATGGGGAGGAGCTCCTACGAGCAGTACTTC. This sequence encodes CASSMGRSSYEQYF.

This clonotype has just one count. The chain couples TRBV28 to TRBJ1-2, with 10 nucleotides matching TRBD1. The CDR3 runs 14 residues. V shed 8 bases, J shed 7 bases, and the junction held 10 bases outside the gene matches. Looked up from germline, CDR1 is MDHEN and CDR2 is SYDVKM. The CDR3 region has the DNA TGTGCCAGCCTCTTCTCGACAGGGGGCCTTGGCTACACCTTC. Protein sequence: CASLFSTGGLGYTF.

The genes are TRBV6-5 and TRBJ1-1; D is uncertain. Per the germline V gene, CDR1 is MNHEY and CDR2 is SVGAGI. Trimming cost V 5 bases and J 7 bases, with 23 bases left between them. This CDR3 is built from 16 residues. This chain's CDR3 is CASSRLGVSWGGEAFF. The CDR3 coding sequence is TGTGCCAGCAGTCGTCTTGGGGTGTCGTGGGGAGGTGAAGCTTTCTTT.

This chain uses TRBV20-1 with TRBJ2-5; 9 bases line up with TRBD1. In germline, CDR1 is DFQATT, CDR2 SNEGSKA (reference sequence). The CDR3 covers 13 residues. J gave up 11 bases and V 0 bases, and 7 bases lay outside the gene matches. CDR3 bases: TGCAGTGCTAGAGACGGGACAGGGAATGAGCAGTACTTC. It yields the protein CSARDGTGNEQYF.

This clonotype was seen only a few times. The chain has TRBV7-2 and TRBJ1-1, with D possibly TRBD1 on 6 matching bases. The CDR3 totals 14 residues. Trimming cost V 1 base and J 5 bases, with 11 bases left between them. In germline, CDR1 is SGHTA, CDR2 FQGNSA. DNA of the CDR3: TGTGCCAGCAGCTTAGTGGCCAGGGGTACTGAAGCTTTCTTT. Translated: CASSLVARGTEAFF. Combining the CDR3 with reference TRBV7-2 and TRBJ1-1 gives the whole variable domain GAGVSQSPSNKVTEKGKDVELRCDPISGHTALYWYRQSLGQGLEFLIYFQGNSAPDKSGLPSDRFSAERTGGSVSTLTIQRTQQEDSAVYLCASSLVARGTEAFFGQGTRLTVV.

In its sample, this clonotype was seen many times. The V gene is TRBV27, the J gene TRBJ2-3; either TRBD1 or TRBD2 may supply D (5 bases each). Germline V gives CDR1 MNHEY, CDR2 SMNVEV (reference sequence). V lost 5 bases and J 2 bases, leaving 14 bases between the germline ends. CDR3 length: 15 amino acids. CDR3 in amino acids: CASSPTGQFTDTQYF. In nucleotides, the CDR3 is TGTGCCAGCAGTCCTACGGGGCAGTTCACAGATACGCAGTATTTT.